The rows below give T cell receptor beta chains drawn from one sample of a study of CD8 T cells in ankylosing spondylitis. TCRdb re-derived calls from the 5' RACE reads in MiXCR, one entry per CDR3 protein. The profile covers around 300,000 distinct CDR3 sequences, with roughly 15% appearing a single time and about 1% taken by the ten largest. Sequenced input: blood, either unsorted or a sorted T cell fraction (not recorded which). These receptors were collected from a male donor with ankylosing spondylitis or in good health (not recorded which). CDR3s include the opening cysteine and the closing phenylalanine or tryptophan. A D gene is named only where the DNA matches it firmly. Clone sizes are given selectively: once, few, many, or a class where the clone is expanded.

>NA|TRBJ2-2|many|TRBV3-1
TGCGCCAGCAGCCAAGGAGGAACCGGGGAGCTGTTTTTT
CASSQGGTGELFF
>NA|TRBJ2-5|many|TRBV5-1
TGTGCCAGCAGCCTTGGTCCGAAGGAGACCCAGTACTTC
CASSLGPKETQYF
>NA|TRBJ1-5|few|TRBV20-1
TGCAGTGCTAGAGGCCAGGTAGATCAGCCCCAGCATTTT
CSARGQVDQPQHF
>TRBD1|TRBJ2-7|NA|TRBV11-3
TGTGCCAGCACCGGAAGCCCAGGACAGGCCTACGAGCAGTACTTC
CASTGSPGQAYEQYF
>NA|TRBJ2-6|few|TRBV27
TGTGCCAGCCGGGACCGGTACTCTGGGGCCAACGTCCTGACTTTC
CASRDRYSGANVLTF
>TRBD2|TRBJ2-7|NA|TRBV5-6
TGTGCCAGCAGCCGAGGGACGGGGGGGCTCTACTACGAGCAGTACTTC
CASSRGTGGLYYEQYF
>TRBD2|TRBJ2-1|NA|TRBV6-1
TGTGCCAGCACGCCTTCCGGGACTAGCGTGAAGAATGAGCAGTTCTTC
CASTPSGTSVKNEQFF
>NA|TRBJ2-3|NA|TRBV6-4
TGTGCCAGCAGTGACCTGGCTACCGTTGGAACAGATACGCAGTATTTT
CASSDLATVGTDTQYF
>TRBD1|TRBJ2-7|NA|TRBV5-1
TGCGCCAGCACCACTCAACCCCGGGACAGCTTCAGCTCCTACGAGCAGTACTTC
CASTTQPRDSFSSYEQYF
>NA|TRBJ2-5|NA|TRBV5-6
TGTGCCAGCAGCTTCCGGACTACCGGCGGGGAGACCCAGTACTTC
CASSFRTTGGETQYF
>TRBD1|TRBJ2-2|NA|TRBV5-1
TGCGCCAGCAGCTTCGGTGGACAGGGGATCACCGGGGAGCTGTTTTTT
CASSFGGQGITGELFF
>TRBD1|TRBJ1-1|few|TRBV5-1
TGCGCCAGCAGCTTGCAGGGACAGGGCACTGAAGCTTTCTTT
CASSLQGQGTEAFF
>TRBD1|TRBJ2-3|few|TRBV12-3/TRBV12-4
TGTGCCAGCAGCCTCGGAGAGGGGGCAATGACAGATACGCAGTATTTT
CASSLGEGAMTDTQYF